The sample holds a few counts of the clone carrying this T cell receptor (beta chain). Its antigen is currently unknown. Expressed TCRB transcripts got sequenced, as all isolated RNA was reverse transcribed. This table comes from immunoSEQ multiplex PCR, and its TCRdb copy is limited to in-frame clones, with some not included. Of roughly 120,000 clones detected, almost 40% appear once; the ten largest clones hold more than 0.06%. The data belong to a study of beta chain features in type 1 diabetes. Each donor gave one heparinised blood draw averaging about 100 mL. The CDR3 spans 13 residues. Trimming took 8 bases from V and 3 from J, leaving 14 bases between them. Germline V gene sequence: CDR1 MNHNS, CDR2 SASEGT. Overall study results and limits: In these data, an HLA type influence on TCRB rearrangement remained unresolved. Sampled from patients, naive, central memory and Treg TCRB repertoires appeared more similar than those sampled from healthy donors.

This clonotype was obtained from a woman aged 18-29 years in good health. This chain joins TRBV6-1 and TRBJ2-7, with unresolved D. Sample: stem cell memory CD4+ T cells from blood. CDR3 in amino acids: CASSLRVDYEQYF. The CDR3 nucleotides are TGTGCCAGCTCCCTGCGCGTTGACTACGAGCAGTACTTC.